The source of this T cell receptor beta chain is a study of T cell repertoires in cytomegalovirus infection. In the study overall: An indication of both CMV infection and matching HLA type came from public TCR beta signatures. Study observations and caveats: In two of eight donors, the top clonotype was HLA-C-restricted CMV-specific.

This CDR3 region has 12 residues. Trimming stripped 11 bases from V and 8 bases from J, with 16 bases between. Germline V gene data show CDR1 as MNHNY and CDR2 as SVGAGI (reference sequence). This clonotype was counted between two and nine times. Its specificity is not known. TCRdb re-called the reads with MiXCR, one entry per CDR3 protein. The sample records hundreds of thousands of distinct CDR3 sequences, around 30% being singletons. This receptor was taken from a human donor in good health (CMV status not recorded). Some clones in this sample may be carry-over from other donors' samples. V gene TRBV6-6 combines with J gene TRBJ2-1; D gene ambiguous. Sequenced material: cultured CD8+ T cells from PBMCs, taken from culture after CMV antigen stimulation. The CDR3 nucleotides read TGTGCCCTTCGAGGACGGTGGGATGAGCAGTTCTTC. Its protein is CALRGRWDEQFF.